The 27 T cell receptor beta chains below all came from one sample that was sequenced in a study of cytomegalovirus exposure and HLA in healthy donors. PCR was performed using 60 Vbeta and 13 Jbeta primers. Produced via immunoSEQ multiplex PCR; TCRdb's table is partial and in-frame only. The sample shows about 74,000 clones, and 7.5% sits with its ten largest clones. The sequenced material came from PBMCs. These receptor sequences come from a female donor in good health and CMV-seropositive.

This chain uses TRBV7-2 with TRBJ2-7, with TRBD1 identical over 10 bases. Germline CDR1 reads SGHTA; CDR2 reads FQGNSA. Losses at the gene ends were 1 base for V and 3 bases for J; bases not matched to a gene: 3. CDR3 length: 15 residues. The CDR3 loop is CASSLGGTGDYEQYF. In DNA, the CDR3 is TGTGCCAGCAGCTTAGGGGGGACAGGGGACTACGAGCAGTACTTC.

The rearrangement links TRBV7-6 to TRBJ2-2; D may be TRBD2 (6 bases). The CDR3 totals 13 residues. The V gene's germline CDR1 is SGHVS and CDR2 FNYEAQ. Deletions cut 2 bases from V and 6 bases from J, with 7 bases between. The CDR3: CASSLRGSGELFF. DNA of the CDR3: TGTGCCAGCAGCTTACGGGGGTCCGGGGAGCTGTTTTTT.

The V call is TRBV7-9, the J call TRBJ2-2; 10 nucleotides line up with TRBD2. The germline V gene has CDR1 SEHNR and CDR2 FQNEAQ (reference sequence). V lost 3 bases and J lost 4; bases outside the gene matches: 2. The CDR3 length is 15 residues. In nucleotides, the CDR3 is TGTGCCAGCAGCTTTGAGCGGGAGGGCACCGGGGAGCTGTTTTTT. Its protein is CASSFEREGTGELFF. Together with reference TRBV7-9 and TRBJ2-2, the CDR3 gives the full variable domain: DTGVSQNPRHKITKRGQNVTFRCDPISEHNRLYWYRQTLGQGPEFLTYFQNEAQLEKSRLLSDRFSAERPKGSFSTLEIQRTEQGDSAMYLCASSFEREGTGELFFGEGSRLTVL.

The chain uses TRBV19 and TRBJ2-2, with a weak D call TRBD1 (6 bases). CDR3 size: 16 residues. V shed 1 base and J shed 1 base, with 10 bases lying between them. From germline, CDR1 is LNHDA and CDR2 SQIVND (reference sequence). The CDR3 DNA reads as TGTGCCAGTAGTATAGGAGCACAGGGGAACACCGGGGAGCTGTTTTTT. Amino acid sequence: CASSIGAQGNTGELFF.

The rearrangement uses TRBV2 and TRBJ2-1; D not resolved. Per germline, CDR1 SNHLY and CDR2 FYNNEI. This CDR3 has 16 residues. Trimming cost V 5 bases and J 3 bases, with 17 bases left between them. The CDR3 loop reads CASSPNLPTLYNEQFF. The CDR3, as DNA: TGTGCCAGCAGTCCAAACTTACCCACGCTCTACAATGAGCAGTTCTTC. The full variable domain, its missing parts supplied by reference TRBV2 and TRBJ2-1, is EPEVTQTPSHQVTQMGQEVILRCVPISNHLYFYWYRQILGQKVEFLVSFYNNEISEKSEIFDDQFSVERPDGSNFTLKIRSTKLEDSAMYFCASSPNLPTLYNEQFFGPGTRLTVL.

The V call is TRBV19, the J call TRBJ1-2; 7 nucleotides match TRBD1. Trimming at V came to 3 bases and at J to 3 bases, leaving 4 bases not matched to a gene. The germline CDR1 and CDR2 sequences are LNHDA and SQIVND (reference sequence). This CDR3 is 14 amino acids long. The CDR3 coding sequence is TGTGCCAGTAGTATTCGCAGGGGGTACTATGGCTACACCTTC. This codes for CASSIRRGYYGYTF.

CDR3 DNA sequence: TGTGCCACCAGCTGGGGGACAGGGGAAATGTTTTTT. Encoded protein: CATSWGTGEMFF. The chain employs TRBV15 and TRBJ2-2, with 10 bases identical to TRBD1. With 5 bases clipped from V and 15 bases from J, the junction kept 6 bases outside the gene matches. From germline, CDR1 is LNHNV and CDR2 YYDKDF (reference sequence). This CDR3 is built from 12 residues.

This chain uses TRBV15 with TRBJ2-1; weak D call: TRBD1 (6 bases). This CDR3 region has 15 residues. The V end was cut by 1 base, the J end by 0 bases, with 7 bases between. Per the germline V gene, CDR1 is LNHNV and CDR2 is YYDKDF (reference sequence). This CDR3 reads CATSRVRGSYNEQFF. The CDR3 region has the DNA TGTGCCACCAGCAGAGTCAGGGGCTCCTACAATGAGCAGTTCTTC.

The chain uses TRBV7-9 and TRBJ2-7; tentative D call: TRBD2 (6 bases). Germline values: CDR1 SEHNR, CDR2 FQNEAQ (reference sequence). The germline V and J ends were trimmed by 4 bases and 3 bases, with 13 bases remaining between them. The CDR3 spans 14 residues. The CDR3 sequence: CASSSRRGLYEQYF. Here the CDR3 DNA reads TGTGCCAGCAGCTCAAGGCGGGGCCTCTACGAGCAGTACTTC.

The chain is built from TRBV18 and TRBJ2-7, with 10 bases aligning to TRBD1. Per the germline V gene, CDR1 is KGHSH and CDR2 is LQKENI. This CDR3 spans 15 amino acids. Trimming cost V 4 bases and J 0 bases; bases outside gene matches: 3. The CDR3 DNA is TGTGCCAGCTCACGTGGACAGGGGGGCTCCTACGAGCAGTACTTC. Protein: CASSRGQGGSYEQYF.

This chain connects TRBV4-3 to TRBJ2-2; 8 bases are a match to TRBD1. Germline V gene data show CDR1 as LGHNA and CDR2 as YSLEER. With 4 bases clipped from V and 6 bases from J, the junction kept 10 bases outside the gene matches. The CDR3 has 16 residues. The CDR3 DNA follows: TGCGCCAGCAGCCGCGAATTGACAGGGGTTCCCGGGGAGCTGTTTTTT. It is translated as CASSRELTGVPGELFF.

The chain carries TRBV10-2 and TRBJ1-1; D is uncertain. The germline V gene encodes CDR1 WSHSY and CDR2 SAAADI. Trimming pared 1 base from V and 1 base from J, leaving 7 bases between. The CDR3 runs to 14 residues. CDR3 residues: CASSEYPGNTEAFF. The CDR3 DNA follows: TGCGCCAGCAGTGAGTACCCAGGGAACACTGAAGCTTTCTTT.

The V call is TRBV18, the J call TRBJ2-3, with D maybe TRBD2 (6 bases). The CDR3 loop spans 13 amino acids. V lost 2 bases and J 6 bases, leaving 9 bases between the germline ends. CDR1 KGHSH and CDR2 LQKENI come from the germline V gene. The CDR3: CASSPYGGDTQYF. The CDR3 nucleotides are TGTGCCAGCTCACCATACGGGGGTGATACGCAGTATTTT.

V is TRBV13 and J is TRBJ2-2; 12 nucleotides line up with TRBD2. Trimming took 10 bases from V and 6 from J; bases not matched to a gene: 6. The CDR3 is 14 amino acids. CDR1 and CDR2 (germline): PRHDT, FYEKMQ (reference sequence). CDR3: CATWTSGKPGELFF. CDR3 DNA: TGTGCCACTTGGACTAGCGGGAAACCCGGGGAGCTGTTTTTT.

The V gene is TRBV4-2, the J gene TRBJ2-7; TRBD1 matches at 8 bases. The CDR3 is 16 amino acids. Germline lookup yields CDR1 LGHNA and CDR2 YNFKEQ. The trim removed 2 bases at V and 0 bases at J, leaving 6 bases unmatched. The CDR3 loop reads CASSQPTGENSYEQYF. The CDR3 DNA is TGTGCCAGCAGCCAACCGACAGGGGAAAACTCCTACGAGCAGTACTTC.

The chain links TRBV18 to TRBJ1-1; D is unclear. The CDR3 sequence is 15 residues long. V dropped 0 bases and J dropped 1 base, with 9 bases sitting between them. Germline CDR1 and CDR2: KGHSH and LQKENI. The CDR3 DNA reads TGTGCCAGCTCACCACCGAACAATCCGAACACTGAAGCTTTCTTT. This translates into CASSPPNNPNTEAFF.

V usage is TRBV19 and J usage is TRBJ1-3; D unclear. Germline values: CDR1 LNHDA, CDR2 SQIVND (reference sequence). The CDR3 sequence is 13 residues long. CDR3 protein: CGTADPSGNTIYF. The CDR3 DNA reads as TGTGGCACAGCAGATCCCTCTGGAAACACCATATATTTT.

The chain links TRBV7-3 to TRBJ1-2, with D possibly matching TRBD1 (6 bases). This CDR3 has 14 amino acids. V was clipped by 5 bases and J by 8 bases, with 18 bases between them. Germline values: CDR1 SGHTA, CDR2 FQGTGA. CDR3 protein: CASSPAGDNRGYTF. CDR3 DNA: TGTGCCAGCAGCCCCGCAGGGGACAACCGGGGCTACACCTTC.

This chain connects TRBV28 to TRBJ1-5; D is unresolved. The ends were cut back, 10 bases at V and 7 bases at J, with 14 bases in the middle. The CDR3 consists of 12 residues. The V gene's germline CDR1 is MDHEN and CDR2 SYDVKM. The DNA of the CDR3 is TGTGCCACGCGGGGAGGTACCCAGCCCCAGCATTTT. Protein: CATRGGTQPQHF.

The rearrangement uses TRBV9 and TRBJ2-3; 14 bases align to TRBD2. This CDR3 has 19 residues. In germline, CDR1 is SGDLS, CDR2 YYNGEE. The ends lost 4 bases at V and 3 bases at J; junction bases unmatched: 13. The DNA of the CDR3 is TGTGCCAGCAGCATGGGACTAGCGGGAGCCCCCACAGGGACAGATACGCAGTATTTT. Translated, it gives CASSMGLAGAPTGTDTQYF.

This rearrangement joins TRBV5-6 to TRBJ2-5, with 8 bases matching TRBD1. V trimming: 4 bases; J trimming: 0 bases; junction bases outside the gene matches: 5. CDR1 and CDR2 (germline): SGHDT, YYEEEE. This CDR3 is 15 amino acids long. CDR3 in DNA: TGTGCCAGCAGCCCGACAGGGGCCGACCAAGAGACCCAGTACTTC. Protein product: CASSPTGADQETQYF.

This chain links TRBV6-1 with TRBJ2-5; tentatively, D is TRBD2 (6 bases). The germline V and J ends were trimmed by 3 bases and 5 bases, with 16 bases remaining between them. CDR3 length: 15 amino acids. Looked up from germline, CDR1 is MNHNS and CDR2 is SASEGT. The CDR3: CASSDVTDGGETQYF. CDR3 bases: TGTGCCAGCAGTGATGTCACCGATGGGGGGGAGACCCAGTACTTC.

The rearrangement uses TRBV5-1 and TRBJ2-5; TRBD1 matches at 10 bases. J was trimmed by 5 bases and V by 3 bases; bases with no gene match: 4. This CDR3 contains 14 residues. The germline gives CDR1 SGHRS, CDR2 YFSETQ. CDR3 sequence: CASSWTGGGETQYF. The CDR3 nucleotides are TGCGCCAGCAGCTGGACAGGGGGTGGCGAGACCCAGTACTTC. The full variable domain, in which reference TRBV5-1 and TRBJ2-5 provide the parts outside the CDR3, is KAGVTQTPRYLIKTRGQQVTLSCSPISGHRSVSWYQQTPGQGLQFLFEYFSETQRNKGNFPGRFSGRQFSNSRSEMNVSTLELGDSALYLCASSWTGGGETQYFGPGTRLLVL.

The CDR3 sequence: CASSPGLGANEQFF. CDR3 DNA: TGTGCCAGCAGCCCGGGACTAGGGGCGAATGAGCAGTTCTTC. V gene TRBV5-6 combines with J gene TRBJ2-1; 8 positions agree with TRBD2. The V gene end was trimmed by 4 bases and the J gene end by 7 bases; junction bases not matched to a gene: 7. CDR3 length: 14 amino acids. Germline V lookup: CDR1 SGHDT, CDR2 YYEEEE.

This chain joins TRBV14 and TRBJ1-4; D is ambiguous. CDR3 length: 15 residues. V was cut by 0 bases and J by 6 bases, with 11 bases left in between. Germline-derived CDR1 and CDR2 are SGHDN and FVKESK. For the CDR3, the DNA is TGTGCCAGCAGCCAAGAGCGGGGTGTATATGAAAAACTGTTTTTT. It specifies CASSQERGVYEKLFF.

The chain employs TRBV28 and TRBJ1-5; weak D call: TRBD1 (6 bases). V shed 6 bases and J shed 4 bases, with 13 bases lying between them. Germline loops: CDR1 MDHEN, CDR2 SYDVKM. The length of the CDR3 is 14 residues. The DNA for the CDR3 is TGTGCCAGCAGCTCCGGACAGCTAAATCAGCCCCAGCATTTT. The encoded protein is CASSSGQLNQPQHF.

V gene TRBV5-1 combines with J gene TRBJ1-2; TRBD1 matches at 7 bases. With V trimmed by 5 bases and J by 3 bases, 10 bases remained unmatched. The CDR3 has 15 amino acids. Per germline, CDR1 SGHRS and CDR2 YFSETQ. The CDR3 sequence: CASSSRQGLYYGYTF. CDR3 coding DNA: TGCGCCAGCAGTTCTCGACAGGGTCTTTACTATGGCTACACCTTC.